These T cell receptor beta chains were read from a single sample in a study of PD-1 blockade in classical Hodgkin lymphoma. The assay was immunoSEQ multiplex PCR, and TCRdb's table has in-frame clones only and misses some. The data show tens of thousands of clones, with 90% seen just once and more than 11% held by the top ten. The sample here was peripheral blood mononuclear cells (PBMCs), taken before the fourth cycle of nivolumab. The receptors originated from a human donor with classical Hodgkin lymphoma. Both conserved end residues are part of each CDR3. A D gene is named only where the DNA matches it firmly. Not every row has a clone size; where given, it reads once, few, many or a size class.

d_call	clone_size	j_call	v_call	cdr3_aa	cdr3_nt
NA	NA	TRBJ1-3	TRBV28	CASSLSVHYSGNTIYF	TGTGCCAGCAGTTTATCGGTACATTACTCTGGAAACACCATATATTTT
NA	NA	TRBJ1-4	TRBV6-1	CASSEAPVPTFEKLFF	TGTGCCAGCAGTGAAGCCCCGGTCCCGACTTTTGAAAAACTGTTTTTT
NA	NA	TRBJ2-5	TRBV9	CASSPHASGAGRETQYF	TGTGCCAGCAGCCCCCATGCCTCGGGGGCGGGTAGAGAGACCCAGTACTTC
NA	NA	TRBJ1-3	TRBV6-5	CASGSQGSGNTIYF	TGTGCCAGCGGCAGCCAAGGCTCTGGAAACACCATATATTTT
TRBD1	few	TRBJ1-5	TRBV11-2	CASPDRGSNQPQHF	TGTGCCAGCCCAGACAGGGGTAGCAATCAGCCCCAGCATTTT
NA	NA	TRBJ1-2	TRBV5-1	CASSLWDDGYTF	TGCGCCAGCAGCTTATGGGACGATGGCTACACCTTC
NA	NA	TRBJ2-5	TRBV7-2	CASRAGLFVQETQYF	TGTGCCAGCAGGGCGGGACTTTTTGTCCAAGAGACCCAGTACTTC
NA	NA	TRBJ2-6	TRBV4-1	CAGAPVVSSGANVLTF	TGCGCCGGGGCTCCAGTAGTAAGCTCTGGGGCCAACGTCCTGACTTTC
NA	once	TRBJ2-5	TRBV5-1	CASSLLSWQETQYF	TGCGCCAGCAGCTTATTATCGTGGCAAGAGACCCAGTACTTC
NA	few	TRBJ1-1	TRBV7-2	CASSFIVNTEAFF	TGTGCCAGCAGCTTTATTGTGAACACTGAAGCTTTCTTT
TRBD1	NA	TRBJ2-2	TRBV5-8	CASSPSNRGRTGELFF	TGTGCCAGCAGCCCTAGCAACAGGGGGCGAACCGGGGAGCTGTTTTTT
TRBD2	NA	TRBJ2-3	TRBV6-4	CASSEREGTDTQYF	TGTGCCAGCAGTGAGCGGGAGGGCACAGATACGCAGTATTTT
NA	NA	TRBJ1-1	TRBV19	CASLKGMNTEAFF	TGTGCCAGTCTAAAGGGGATGAACACTGAAGCTTTCTTT
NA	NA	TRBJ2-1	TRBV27	CASIKNNEQFF	TGTGCCAGCATTAAAAACAATGAGCAGTTCTTC
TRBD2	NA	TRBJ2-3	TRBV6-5	CASSYSGVAGLAQYF	TGTGCCAGCAGTTACTCGGGGGTAGCGGGATTGGCGCAGTATTTT
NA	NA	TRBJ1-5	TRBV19	CASNTGIYQPQHF	TGTGCCAGTAATACAGGGATTTATCAGCCCCAGCATTTT
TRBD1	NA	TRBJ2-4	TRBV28	CASRRTGVAKNIQYF	TGTGCCAGCAGACGGACAGGGGTAGCCAAAAACATTCAGTACTTC
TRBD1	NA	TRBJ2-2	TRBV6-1	CASSDKWGTGINTGELFF	TGTGCCAGCAGTGATAAATGGGGGACAGGGATCAACACCGGGGAGCTGTTTTTT
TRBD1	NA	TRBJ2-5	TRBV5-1	CASSSGTGEETQYF	TGCGCCAGCAGCTCCGGGACAGGGGAAGAGACCCAGTACTTC
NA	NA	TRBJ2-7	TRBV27	CASSFSQDYEQYF	TGTGCCAGCAGTTTCAGTCAGGATTACGAGCAGTACTTC
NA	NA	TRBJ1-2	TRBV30	CAWSANEAAYTF	TGTGCCTGGAGTGCGAACGAGGCAGCTTACACCTTC
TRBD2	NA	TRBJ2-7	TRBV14	CASSQPGLGDYEQYF	TGTGCCAGCAGCCAGCCGGGACTAGGGGACTACGAGCAGTACTTC
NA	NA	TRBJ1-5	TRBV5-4	CASSLRPGQPQHF	TGTGCCAGCAGCTTGCGTCCAGGCCAGCCCCAGCATTTT
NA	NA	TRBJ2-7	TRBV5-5	CASSAPYEQYF	TGTGCCAGCAGCGCCCCCTACGAGCAGTACTTC
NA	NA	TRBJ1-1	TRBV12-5	CASGLDERGPEAFF	TGTGCTAGTGGTTTGGATGAGAGAGGCCCCGAAGCTTTCTTT
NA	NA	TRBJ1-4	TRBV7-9	CASSLAWQEEKLFF	TGTGCCAGCAGCTTAGCTTGGCAGGAAGAAAAACTGTTTTTT
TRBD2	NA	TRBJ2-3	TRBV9	CASSRTSGPTDTQYF	TGTGCCAGCAGCCGGACTAGCGGCCCCACAGATACGCAGTATTTT
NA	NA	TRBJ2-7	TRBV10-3	CAISESNGEVSSYEQYF	TGTGCCATCAGTGAGTCGAATGGGGAGGTTTCTTCGTACGAGCAGTACTTC
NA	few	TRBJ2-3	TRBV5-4	CASSPDGGADTQYF	TGTGCCAGCAGCCCAGATGGGGGGGCGGATACGCAGTATTTT
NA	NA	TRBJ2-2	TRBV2	CASSEAPGELFF	TGTGCCAGCAGTGAGGCCCCCGGGGAGCTGTTTTTT